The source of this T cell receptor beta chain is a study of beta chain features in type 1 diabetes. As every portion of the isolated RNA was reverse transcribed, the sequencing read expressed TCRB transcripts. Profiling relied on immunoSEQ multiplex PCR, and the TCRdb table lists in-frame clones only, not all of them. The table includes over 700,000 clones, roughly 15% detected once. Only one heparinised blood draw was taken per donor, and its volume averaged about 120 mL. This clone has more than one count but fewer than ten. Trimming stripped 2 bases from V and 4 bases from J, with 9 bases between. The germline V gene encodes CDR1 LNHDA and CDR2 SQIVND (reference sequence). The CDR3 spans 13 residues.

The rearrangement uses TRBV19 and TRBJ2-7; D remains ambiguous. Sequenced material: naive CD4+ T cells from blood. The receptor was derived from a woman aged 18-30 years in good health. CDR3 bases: TGTGCCAGTAGTATAACGGTAAGGTACGAGCAGTACTTC. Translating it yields CASSITVRYEQYF.